This T cell receptor (beta chain) was documented in a study of T cells in localized non-small cell lung cancer. Findings of the study overall: With higher T cell density in blood came longer overall survival. Clonality of T cells reached its maximum in uninvolved adjacent lung, surpassing tumor. The study detected a median approximately 50 of the top 100 tumor clones in adjacent lung. The study sequenced only one region of the tumor. As a result, intratumor heterogeneity could not be excluded and remains possible.

Of note for this clone: Its specificity is not known.

TCRdb's copy holds only in-frame clones and misses some; the assay was immunoSEQ multiplex PCR. The table records about 64,000 clones, roughly 79% of them present only once. Trimming pared 1 base from V and 0 bases from J, leaving 13 bases between. The CDR3 totals 16 residues. Germline V gene sequence: CDR1 LGHNA, CDR2 YSLEER. The source of this sequence is a man aged 40 to 70 with stage II lung adenocarcinoma. The sample consisted of PBMCs, taken before any cancer treatment. The J gene is TRBJ2-7, the V gene TRBV4-3, with a possible D match to TRBD2 (6 bases). CDR3 protein: CASSQATSRSSYEQYF. The CDR3 DNA is TGCGCCAGCAGCCAAGCAACTAGCCGGAGCTCCTACGAGCAGTACTTC.